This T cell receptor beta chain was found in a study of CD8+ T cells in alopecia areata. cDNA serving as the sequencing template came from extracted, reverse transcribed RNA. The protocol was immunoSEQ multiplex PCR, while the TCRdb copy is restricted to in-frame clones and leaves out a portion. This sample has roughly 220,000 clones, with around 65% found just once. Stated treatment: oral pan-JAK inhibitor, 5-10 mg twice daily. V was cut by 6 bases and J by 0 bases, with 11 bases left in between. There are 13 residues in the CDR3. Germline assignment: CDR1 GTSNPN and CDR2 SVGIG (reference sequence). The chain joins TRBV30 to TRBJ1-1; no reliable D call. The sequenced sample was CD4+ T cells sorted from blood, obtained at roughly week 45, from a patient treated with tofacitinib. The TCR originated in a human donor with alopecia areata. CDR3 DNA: TGTGCCTGCCAACCGGATATGAACACTGAAGCTTTCTTT. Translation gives CACQPDMNTEAFF.